This T cell receptor (beta chain) was observed in a study of immune cell composition in non-small cell lung cancer. Study results and caveats: Dominant in vivo tumour-associated clones were not shown to share tumour-reactive sequences. Lung adenocarcinomas had lower top 10 clone scores and clonality than squamous tumours.

Trimming removed 4 bases from V and 4 bases from J, with 20 bases in between. In germline, CDR1 is SGDLS, CDR2 YYNGEE. CDR3 length: 16 residues. Sequencing was performed with immunoSEQ multiplex PCR; in TCRdb, only in-frame clones are kept and a portion is missing. The table has some 9,200 clones, approximately 70% seen once. Notes on this clone: Its specificity is unknown.

V is TRBV9 and J is TRBJ1-1; a possible D gene is TRBD1 (6 bases). The sequencing input was lung tumor tissue. The TCR originated in a human donor with non-small cell lung cancer. For the CDR3, the DNA is TGTGCCAGCAGCCCAACAGGGCAGGGAGGGAGCACTGAAGCTTTCTTT. The encoded protein is CASSPTGQGGSTEAFF.